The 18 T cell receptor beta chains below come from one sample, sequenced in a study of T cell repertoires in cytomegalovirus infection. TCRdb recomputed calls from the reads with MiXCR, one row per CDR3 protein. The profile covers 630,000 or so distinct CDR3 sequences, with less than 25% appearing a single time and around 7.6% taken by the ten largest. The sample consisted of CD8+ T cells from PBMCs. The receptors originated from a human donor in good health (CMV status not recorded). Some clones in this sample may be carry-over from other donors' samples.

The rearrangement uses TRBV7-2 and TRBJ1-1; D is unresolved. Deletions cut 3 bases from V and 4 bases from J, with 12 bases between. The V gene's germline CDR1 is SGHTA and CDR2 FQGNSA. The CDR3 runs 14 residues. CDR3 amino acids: CASSFTTLGTEAFF. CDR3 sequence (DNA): TGTGCCAGCAGCTTCACGACGCTGGGCACTGAAGCTTTCTTT.

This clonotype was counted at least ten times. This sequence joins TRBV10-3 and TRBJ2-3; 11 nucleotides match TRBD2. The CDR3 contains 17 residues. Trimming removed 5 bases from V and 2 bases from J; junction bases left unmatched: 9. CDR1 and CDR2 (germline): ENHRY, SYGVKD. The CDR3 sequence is CAISFPGTSGLTDTQYF. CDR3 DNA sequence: TGTGCCATCAGTTTTCCTGGGACTAGCGGTCTCACAGATACGCAGTATTTT.

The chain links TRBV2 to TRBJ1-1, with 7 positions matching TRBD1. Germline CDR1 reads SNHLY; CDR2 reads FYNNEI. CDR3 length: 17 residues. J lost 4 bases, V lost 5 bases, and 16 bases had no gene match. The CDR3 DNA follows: TGTGCCAGCAGTCCGACAGGGCACCTACTACCGGCCACTGAAGCTTTCTTT. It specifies CASSPTGHLLPATEAFF.

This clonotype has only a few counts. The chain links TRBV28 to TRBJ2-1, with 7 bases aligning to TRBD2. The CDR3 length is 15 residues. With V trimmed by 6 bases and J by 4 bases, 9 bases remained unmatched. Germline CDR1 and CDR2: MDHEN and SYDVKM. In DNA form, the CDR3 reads TGTGCCAGCAGCACCCCCGGGACTACGTACAATGAGCAGTTCTTC. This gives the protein CASSTPGTTYNEQFF.

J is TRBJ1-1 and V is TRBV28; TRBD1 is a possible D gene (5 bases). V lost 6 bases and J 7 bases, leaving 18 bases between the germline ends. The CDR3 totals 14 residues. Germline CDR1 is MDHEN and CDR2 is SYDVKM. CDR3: CASSRGQEYGEAFF. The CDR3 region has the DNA TGTGCCAGCAGCCGTGGACAAGAATACGGTGAAGCTTTCTTT.

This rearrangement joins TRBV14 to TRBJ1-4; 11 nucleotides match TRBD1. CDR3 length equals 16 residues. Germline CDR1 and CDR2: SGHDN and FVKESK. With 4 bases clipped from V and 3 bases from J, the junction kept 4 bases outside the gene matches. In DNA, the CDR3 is TGTGCCAGCAGCCGGGACAGGGGGTTTCCTAATGAAAAACTGTTTTTT. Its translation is CASSRDRGFPNEKLFF.

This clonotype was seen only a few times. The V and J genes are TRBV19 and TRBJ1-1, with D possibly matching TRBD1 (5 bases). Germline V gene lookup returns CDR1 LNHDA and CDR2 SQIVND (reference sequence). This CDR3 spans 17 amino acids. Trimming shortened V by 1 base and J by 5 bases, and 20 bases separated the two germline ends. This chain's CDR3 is CASSIGVPGWEGTEAFF. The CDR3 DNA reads TGTGCCAGTAGTATAGGGGTCCCTGGATGGGAGGGGACTGAAGCTTTCTTT. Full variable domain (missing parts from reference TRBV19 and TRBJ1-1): DGGITQSPKYLFRKEGQNVTLSCEQNLNHDAMYWYRQDPGQGLRLIYYSQIVNDFQKGDIAEGYSVSREKKESFPLTVTSAQKNPTAFYLCASSIGVPGWEGTEAFFGQGTRLTVV.

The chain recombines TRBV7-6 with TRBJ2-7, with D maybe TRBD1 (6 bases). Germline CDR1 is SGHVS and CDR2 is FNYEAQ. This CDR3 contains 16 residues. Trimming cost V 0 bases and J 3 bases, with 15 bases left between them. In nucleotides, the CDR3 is TGTGCCAGCAGCTTAGCGCCAGGGGTCGGATACTACGAGCAGTACTTC. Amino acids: CASSLAPGVGYYEQYF.

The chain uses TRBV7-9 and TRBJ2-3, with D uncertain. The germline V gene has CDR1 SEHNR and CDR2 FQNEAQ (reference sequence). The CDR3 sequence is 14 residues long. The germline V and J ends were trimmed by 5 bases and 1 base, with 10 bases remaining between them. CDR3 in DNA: TGTGCCAGCAGCGGCCGTGGGGGCACAGATACGCAGTATTTT. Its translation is CASSGRGGTDTQYF. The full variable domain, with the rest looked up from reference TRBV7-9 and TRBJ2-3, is DTGVSQNPRHKITKRGQNVTFRCDPISEHNRLYWYRQTLGQGPEFLTYFQNEAQLEKSRLLSDRFSAERPKGSFSTLEIQRTEQGDSAMYLCASSGRGGTDTQYFGPGTRLTVL.

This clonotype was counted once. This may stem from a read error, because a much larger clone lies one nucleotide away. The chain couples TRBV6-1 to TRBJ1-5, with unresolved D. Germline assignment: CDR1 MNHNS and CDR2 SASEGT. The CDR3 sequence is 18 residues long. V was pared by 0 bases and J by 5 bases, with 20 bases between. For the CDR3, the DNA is TGTGCCAGCAGTGAAGCTTTAAGGCTCTTCGGGTTTTATCAGCCCCAGCATTTT. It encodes CASSEALRLFGFYQPQHF.

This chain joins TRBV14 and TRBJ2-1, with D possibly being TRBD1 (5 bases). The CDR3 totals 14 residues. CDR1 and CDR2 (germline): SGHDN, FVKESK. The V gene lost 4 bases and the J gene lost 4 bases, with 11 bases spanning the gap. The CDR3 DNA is TGTGCCAGCAGCCCGGTAAACAGGTACAATGAGCAGTTCTTC. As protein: CASSPVNRYNEQFF.

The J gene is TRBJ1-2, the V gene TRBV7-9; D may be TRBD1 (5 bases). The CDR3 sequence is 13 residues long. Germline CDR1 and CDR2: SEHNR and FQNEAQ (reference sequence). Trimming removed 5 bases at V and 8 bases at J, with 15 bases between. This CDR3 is CASSGGGEEGYTF. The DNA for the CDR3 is TGTGCCAGCAGCGGGGGAGGGGAAGAAGGCTACACCTTC.

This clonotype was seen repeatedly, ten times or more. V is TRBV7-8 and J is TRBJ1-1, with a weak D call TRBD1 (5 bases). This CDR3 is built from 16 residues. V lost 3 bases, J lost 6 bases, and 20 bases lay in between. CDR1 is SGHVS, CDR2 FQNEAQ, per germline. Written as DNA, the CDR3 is TGTGCCAGCAGCTTCGGTCGAAAATGGGGCGAGGCTGAAGCTTTCTTT. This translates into CASSFGRKWGEAEAFF.

This chain's CDR3 is CASRSQGQRSYEQYF. The DNA of the CDR3 is TGCGCCAGCAGGTCTCAGGGGCAGAGGAGCTACGAGCAGTACTTC. This chain joins TRBV5-1 and TRBJ2-7; maybe TRBD1 (6 bases). Trimming pared 5 bases from V and 3 bases from J, leaving 18 bases between. Germline lookup yields CDR1 SGHRS and CDR2 YFSETQ. The CDR3 extends over 15 amino acids.

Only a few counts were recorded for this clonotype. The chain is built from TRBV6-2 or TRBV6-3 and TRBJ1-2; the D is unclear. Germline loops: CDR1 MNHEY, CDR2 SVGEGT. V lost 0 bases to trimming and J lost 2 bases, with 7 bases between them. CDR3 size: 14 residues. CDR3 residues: CASSYSQANYGYTF. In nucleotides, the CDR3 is TGTGCCAGCAGTTACTCTCAGGCAAACTATGGCTACACCTTC.

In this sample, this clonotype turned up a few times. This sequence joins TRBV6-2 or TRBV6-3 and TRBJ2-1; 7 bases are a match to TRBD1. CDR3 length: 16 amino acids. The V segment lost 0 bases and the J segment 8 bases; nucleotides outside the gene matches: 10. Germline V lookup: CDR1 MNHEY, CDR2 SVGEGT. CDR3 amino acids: CASSYSKHRGDDEQFF. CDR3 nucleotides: TGTGCCAGCAGTTACTCGAAACACAGGGGTGACGATGAGCAGTTCTTC.

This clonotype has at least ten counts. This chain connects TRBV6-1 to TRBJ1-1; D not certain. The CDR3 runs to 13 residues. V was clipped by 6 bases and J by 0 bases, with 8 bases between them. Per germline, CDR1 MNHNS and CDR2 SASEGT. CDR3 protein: CASRPNMNTEAFF. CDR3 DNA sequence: TGTGCCAGCAGGCCGAACATGAACACTGAAGCTTTCTTT.

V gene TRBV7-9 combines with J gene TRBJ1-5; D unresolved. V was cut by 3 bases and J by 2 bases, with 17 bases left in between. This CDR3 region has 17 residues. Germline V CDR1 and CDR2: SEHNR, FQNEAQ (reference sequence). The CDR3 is CASSLWPTEGGNQPQHF. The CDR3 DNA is TGTGCCAGCAGCTTGTGGCCGACCGAGGGTGGCAATCAGCCCCAGCATTTT.